One and the same sample provided the 17 T cell receptor beta chains below, sequenced in a study of cytomegalovirus exposure and HLA in healthy donors. Libraries were prepared by immunoSEQ multiplex PCR; TCRdb keeps only in-frame clonotypes and omits some of them. The sample includes approximately 200,000 clones, approximately 90% of them seen just once. The sample taken for sequencing was PBMCs. The source is a woman aged 18 to 35 in good health and CMV-seronegative.

The CDR3 region has the DNA TGTGCCAGCAGCCCGGGGGACTACCTCAATGAGCAGTTCTTC. Protein: CASSPGDYLNEQFF. This rearrangement joins TRBV5-4 to TRBJ2-1, with 7 bases lining up with TRBD2. CDR1 and CDR2 (germline): SGHNT, YYREEE (reference sequence). CDR3 length: 14 amino acids. The V segment lost 4 bases and the J segment 6 bases; nucleotides outside the gene matches: 7.

This chain links TRBV6-1 with TRBJ2-1; 8 nucleotides line up with TRBD2. The J segment lost 6 bases and the V segment lost 7 bases, leaving 8 bases of the junction unmatched. The germline gives CDR1 MNHNS, CDR2 SASEGT. CDR3 length equals 14 residues. The DNA of the CDR3 is TGTGCCAGCACCACGACTAGCGCAGGCAATGAGCAGTTCTTC. As protein: CASTTTSAGNEQFF.

The rearrangement uses TRBV29-1 and TRBJ2-7; weak D call: TRBD2 (6 bases). Germline V CDR1 and CDR2: SQVTM, ANQGSEA. V was pared by 4 bases and J by 0 bases, with 22 bases between. The length of the CDR3 is 17 residues. The CDR3 reads CSVGGESGRTFSYEQYF. The CDR3, as DNA: TGCAGCGTTGGAGGGGAAAGTGGGAGGACCTTCTCCTACGAGCAGTACTTC.

This chain links TRBV6-5 with TRBJ2-7; TRBD2 matches at 7 bases. V trimming: 6 bases; J trimming: 5 bases; junction bases outside the gene matches: 13. CDR3 size: 15 residues. From germline, CDR1 is MNHEY and CDR2 SVGAGI. CDR3 sequence reads: CASSPLGGSIHEQYF. The DNA of the CDR3 is TGTGCCAGCAGCCCCCTTGGCGGGAGCATCCACGAGCAGTACTTC.

The chain employs TRBV2 and TRBJ2-7; D may be TRBD1 (5 bases). Germline loops: CDR1 SNHLY, CDR2 FYNNEI. The CDR3 runs 13 residues. V lost 3 bases, J lost 3 bases, and 9 bases lay in between. The DNA of the CDR3 is TGTGCCAGCAGTGAGGACAACGTCTACGAGCAGTACTTC. Protein product: CASSEDNVYEQYF.

The rearrangement uses TRBV7-8 and TRBJ2-7; 8 nucleotides agree with TRBD1. This CDR3 spans 14 amino acids. The J segment lost 3 bases and the V segment lost 6 bases, leaving 7 bases of the junction unmatched. Germline V lookup: CDR1 SGHVS, CDR2 FQNEAQ. CDR3 loop: CASRPGTGRYEQYF. In DNA form, the CDR3 reads TGTGCCAGCAGGCCGGGGACAGGACGCTACGAGCAGTACTTC.

The CDR3 DNA follows: TGTGCCAGCAGCCAACTCCAACATCTAGCGGGAGCCTACAATGAGCAGTTCTTC. This encodes CASSQLQHLAGAYNEQFF. The genes are TRBV4-2 and TRBJ2-1, with 10 bases lining up with TRBD2. Germline loops: CDR1 LGHNA, CDR2 YNFKEQ. V lost 2 bases to trimming and J lost 2 bases; unmatched junction nucleotides: 9. This CDR3 comprises 18 residues.

In its sample, this clone was seen once. Here the CDR3 reads CASKNYLEGYEQFF. CDR3 DNA sequence: TGTGCCAGCAAGAACTACCTTGAGGGTTATGAGCAGTTCTTC. The chain links TRBV6-5 to TRBJ2-1; D may be TRBD2 (5 bases). The germline V gene has CDR1 MNHEY and CDR2 SVGAGI. CDR3 length equals 14 residues. Trimming removed 7 bases at V and 8 bases at J, with 18 bases between.

The chain links TRBV18 to TRBJ2-1, with a tentative D call TRBD2 (6 bases). Germline assignment: CDR1 KGHSH and CDR2 LQKENI. Trimming cost V 2 bases and J 7 bases, with 18 bases left between them. The CDR3 is 16 amino acids. CDR3 coding DNA: TGTGCCAGCTCACCAGAGAGGAGGGCCCATGAGAATGAGCAGTTCTTC. Translation gives CASSPERRAHENEQFF.

The genes are TRBV7-3 and TRBJ2-1; perhaps TRBD2 as D (6 bases). Deletions cut 5 bases from V and 7 bases from J, with 12 bases between. CDR1 is SGHTA, CDR2 FQGTGA, per germline. This CDR3 contains 13 residues. The CDR3 region is CASSPTGVNEQFF. CDR3 nucleotides: TGTGCCAGCAGCCCTACGGGAGTGAATGAGCAGTTCTTC.

V usage is TRBV10-3 and J usage is TRBJ1-1; TRBD1 is a possible D gene (6 bases). Germline CDR1 is ENHRY and CDR2 is SYGVKD. This CDR3 spans 17 amino acids. V was clipped by 3 bases and J by 1 base, with 18 bases between them. The DNA of the CDR3 is TGTGCCATCAGTGATCTTCCCTTCGGGGACAAGAACACTGAAGCTTTCTTT. Protein sequence: CAISDLPFGDKNTEAFF.

The chain joins TRBV28 to TRBJ2-1; tentative D call: TRBD1 (5 bases). This CDR3 contains 16 residues. V shed 5 bases and J shed 0 bases, with 14 bases lying between them. The germline V gene encodes CDR1 MDHEN and CDR2 SYDVKM. The CDR3 region has the DNA TGTGCCAGCAGTGAAGGCGCAAGGGGCTCCTACAATGAGCAGTTCTTC. It yields the protein CASSEGARGSYNEQFF.

This clone was picked up a small number of times. The J gene is TRBJ1-3, the V gene TRBV7-9, with TRBD1 matching over 7 bases. CDR1 SEHNR and CDR2 FQNEAQ come from the germline V gene (reference sequence). This CDR3 contains 15 residues. After removal of 0 bases from V and 2 bases from J, the junction contained 1 base not matched to a gene. The CDR3: CASSLADRAGNTIYF. In DNA form, the CDR3 reads TGTGCCAGCAGCTTAGCCGACAGGGCTGGAAACACCATATATTTT.

In this sample, this clone turned up once. The chain couples TRBV2 to TRBJ2-1, with 13 bases fitting TRBD2. The CDR3 has 15 residues. CDR1 is SNHLY, CDR2 FYNNEI, per germline. The V gene end was trimmed by 6 bases and the J gene end by 8 bases; junction bases not matched to a gene: 7. The CDR3 nucleotides read TGTGCCAGCAGGCCGGGACTAGCGGGATTTGATGAGCAGTTCTTC. It specifies CASRPGLAGFDEQFF.

The gene calls are TRBV19 and TRBJ1-5; the D is unclear. CDR1 is LNHDA, CDR2 SQIVND, per germline (reference sequence). The CDR3 has 13 amino acids. V was trimmed by 6 bases and J by 4 bases, leaving 10 bases between them. The CDR3 DNA is TGTGCCAGTAGCCGTACAGATAATCAGCCCCAGCATTTT. It yields the protein CASSRTDNQPQHF.

The chain links TRBV6-6 to TRBJ2-5; tentative D call: TRBD1 (5 bases). CDR1 and CDR2 from the germline V gene are MNHNY and SVGAGI (reference sequence). V lost 7 bases to trimming and J lost 2 bases, with 14 bases between them. The CDR3 extends over 14 amino acids. CDR3 sequence reads: CASTRRQGQETQYF. CDR3 DNA: TGTGCCAGCACTCGCCGCCAGGGACAAGAGACCCAGTACTTC.

This rearrangement joins TRBV7-2 to TRBJ1-2, with D tentatively TRBD1 (6 bases). V was shortened by 1 base and J by 1 base, with 10 bases between the two germline ends. Germline V CDR1 and CDR2: SGHTA, FQGNSA. The CDR3 sequence is 15 residues long. CDR3 sequence reads: CASSLVGADNYGYTF. In nucleotides, the CDR3 is TGTGCCAGCAGCTTAGTGGGGGCGGATAACTATGGCTACACCTTC. The full variable domain, with the rest looked up from reference TRBV7-2 and TRBJ1-2, is GAGVSQSPSNKVTEKGKDVELRCDPISGHTALYWYRQSLGQGLEFLIYFQGNSAPDKSGLPSDRFSAERTGGSVSTLTIQRTQQEDSAVYLCASSLVGADNYGYTFGSGTRLTVV.